The 30 T cell receptor beta chains in this list originate from one sample, sequenced in a study of T cell responses to AZD1222 COVID-19 vaccine. Sequencing used immunoSEQ multiplex PCR; TCRdb keeps in-frame clones, though not all of them. The table has around 59,000 clones, about 91% seen once. Sequences were derived from peripheral blood, sampled 28 days after the second AZD1222 dose. The source of these receptors is an adult who received the AZD1222 COVID-19 vaccine.

The chain couples TRBV5-1 to TRBJ2-5; D remains unclear. Trimming took off 0 bases at V and 5 bases at J, with 14 bases between the two ends. The CDR3 sequence is 15 residues long. Germline CDR1 SGHRS, CDR2 YFSETQ. The CDR3 region has the DNA TGCGCCAGCAGCTTGGCCTCAACCTCTGGGGAGACCCAGTACTTC. Its protein product is CASSLASTSGETQYF.

The chain couples TRBV11-2 to TRBJ2-6; 8 bases map to TRBD2. Germline V gene data show CDR1 as SGHAT and CDR2 as FQNNGV. The CDR3 spans 17 residues. V lost 8 bases and J lost 1; bases outside the gene matches: 10. CDR3 protein: CASLLAGGGSGANVLTF. CDR3 DNA sequence: TGTGCCAGCCTACTGGCGGGGGGCGGATCTGGGGCCAACGTCCTGACTTTC.

The chain carries TRBV5-4 and TRBJ2-5, with 8 bases that match TRBD1. The V segment lost 0 bases and the J segment 5 bases; nucleotides outside the gene matches: 12. The germline V gene encodes CDR1 SGHNT and CDR2 YYREEE (reference sequence). The CDR3 contains 17 residues. CDR3 sequence reads: CASSLGKDRAVGETQYF. The CDR3 DNA reads as TGTGCCAGCAGCTTGGGGAAGGACAGGGCGGTAGGGGAGACCCAGTACTTC.

This chain uses TRBV6-6 with TRBJ1-5; weak D call: TRBD1 (5 bases). This CDR3 region has 13 residues. Germline-derived CDR1 and CDR2 are MNHNY and SVGAGI (reference sequence). V gave up 2 bases and J gave up 15 bases, with 17 bases separating them. As DNA, the CDR3 is TGTGCCAGCAGTTACGGGACGGGCATTCCTCCGCATTTT. This sequence encodes CASSYGTGIPPHF.

Here the CDR3 reads CSAEGEETQYF. In nucleotides, the CDR3 is TGCAGTGCTGAGGGGGAAGAGACCCAGTACTTC. The chain combines TRBV20-1 with TRBJ2-5, with D possibly TRBD1 on 6 matching bases. Germline CDR1 DFQATT, CDR2 SNEGSKA (reference sequence). The V end lost 5 bases, the J end lost 3 bases, and 7 bases lay between the germline ends. The CDR3 runs 11 residues.

J is TRBJ2-3 and V is TRBV28; 11 nucleotides agree with TRBD1. The CDR3 loop spans 15 amino acids. The germline CDR1 and CDR2 sequences are MDHEN and SYDVKM. Germline trimming cut 4 bases from V and 3 bases from J; bases unmatched to any gene: 3. For the CDR3, the DNA is TGTGCCAGCAGTTGGGGACAGGGGGTGACAGATACGCAGTATTTT. Protein sequence: CASSWGQGVTDTQYF.

The chain links TRBV6-5 to TRBJ1-1; D is ambiguous. Trimming shortened V by 7 bases and J by 4 bases, and 7 bases separated the two germline ends. Per germline, CDR1 MNHEY and CDR2 SVGAGI. This CDR3 region has 11 residues. CDR3 coding DNA: TGTGCCAGCATTGCGACCACTGAAGCTTTCTTT. Translated, it gives CASIATTEAFF.

The rearrangement uses TRBV5-1 and TRBJ1-1, with 7 positions matching TRBD1. This CDR3 has 15 amino acids. Per the germline V gene, CDR1 is SGHRS and CDR2 is YFSETQ. V was clipped by 0 bases and J by 4 bases; unmatched bases: 6. The CDR3 DNA follows: TGCGCCAGCAGCTTGGACGGCAGGGGGTTCACTGAAGCTTTCTTT. This gives the protein CASSLDGRGFTEAFF.

The chain has TRBV12-3 or TRBV12-4 and TRBJ2-7; TRBD2 matches 9 bases. V shed 6 bases, J shed 4 bases, and the junction held 4 bases outside the gene matches. CDR3 size: 13 residues. The CDR3 reads CASSVAGAYEQYF. For the CDR3, the DNA is TGTGCCAGCAGCGTAGCGGGGGCTTACGAGCAGTACTTC.

As DNA, the CDR3 is TGCGCCAGCAGCCTAAAGGACAGTCGAGAGACCCAGTACTTC. Translated, it gives CASSLKDSRETQYF. The chain employs TRBV5-1 and TRBJ2-5, with D perhaps TRBD1 (6 bases). The V end lost 4 bases, the J end lost 4 bases, and 14 bases lay between the germline ends. The CDR3 loop spans 14 amino acids. Germline loops: CDR1 SGHRS, CDR2 YFSETQ.

The chain combines TRBV7-8 with TRBJ2-1; TRBD2 aligns across 7 bases. CDR1 SGHVS and CDR2 FQNEAQ come from the germline V gene. The V and J ends lost 5 bases and 15 bases, in that order; junction bases with no gene match: 10. The CDR3 sequence is 12 residues long. Written as DNA, the CDR3 is TGTGCCAGCAGCCTGGGAGGGCGGGAGTCGTTCTTC. This sequence encodes CASSLGGRESFF.

The chain combines TRBV19 with TRBJ2-7, with TRBD1 matching 9 bases. The trim removed 6 bases at V and 0 bases at J, leaving 6 bases unmatched. This CDR3 has 15 amino acids. Germline CDR1 and CDR2: LNHDA and SQIVND (reference sequence). The CDR3 here is CASSLQGASSYEQYF. The DNA for the CDR3 is TGTGCCAGTAGCCTACAGGGGGCGAGCTCCTACGAGCAGTACTTC. The full variable domain, its missing parts supplied by reference TRBV19 and TRBJ2-7, is DGGITQSPKYLFRKEGQNVTLSCEQNLNHDAMYWYRQDPGQGLRLIYYSQIVNDFQKGDIAEGYSVSREKKESFPLTVTSAQKNPTAFYLCASSLQGASSYEQYFGPGTRLTVT.

This sequence joins TRBV19 and TRBJ2-7, with 9 nucleotides matching TRBD1. Losses at the gene ends were 7 bases for V and 3 bases for J; bases not matched to a gene: 10. CDR3 size: 15 residues. Germline lookup yields CDR1 LNHDA and CDR2 SQIVND (reference sequence). The CDR3 is CASKRDQGQGYEQYF. The CDR3 region has the DNA TGTGCCAGTAAGAGGGACCAGGGACAGGGCTACGAGCAGTACTTC.

V gene TRBV11-3 combines with J gene TRBJ2-1, with 8 bases fitting TRBD1. Germline V gene data show CDR1 as SGHNT and CDR2 as YENEEA. V dropped 7 bases and J dropped 8; count of bases not matched to a gene: 7. The CDR3 consists of 13 residues. The CDR3 loop reads CASNPSGGHEQFF. The DNA for the CDR3 is TGTGCCAGCAACCCTTCAGGGGGCCATGAGCAGTTCTTC.

The CDR3 DNA sequence: TGTGCCTCCCGGGCCGGACGTCTCGCAGATACGCAGTATTTT. This sequence encodes CASRAGRLADTQYF. This rearrangement joins TRBV6-5 to TRBJ2-3; D not resolved. This CDR3 spans 14 amino acids. Per the germline V gene, CDR1 is MNHEY and CDR2 is SVGAGI. Trimming removed 11 bases at V and 4 bases at J, with 19 bases between.

The chain recombines TRBV29-1 with TRBJ1-4, with D maybe TRBD1 (5 bases). CDR3 length: 14 residues. Germline CDR1 is SQVTM and CDR2 is ANQGSEA. The ends were cut back, 7 bases at V and 5 bases at J, with 17 bases in the middle. CDR3 coding DNA: TGCAGCGCCTCCGGGACGGTACCAAATGAAAAACTGTTTTTT. Translating gives CSASGTVPNEKLFF.

The chain is built from TRBV5-8 and TRBJ2-2; TRBD1 matches 9 bases. The CDR3 loop spans 14 amino acids. The junction had 5 bases not matched to a gene; V was cut back by 5 bases and J by 6 bases. The germline V gene has CDR1 SGHTS and CDR2 YDEGEE. As DNA, the CDR3 is TGTGCCAGCAGGAGGGACAGGGATTCCGGGGAGCTGTTTTTT. Residues: CASRRDRDSGELFF.

V and J are TRBV19 and TRBJ2-2; TRBD2 matches 8 bases. V lost 7 bases and J lost 6; bases outside the gene matches: 7. The germline V gene encodes CDR1 LNHDA and CDR2 SQIVND (reference sequence). The CDR3 sequence is 14 residues long. The DNA for the CDR3 is TGTGCCAGTAAAAGCCGGGAGGGCCCCGGGGAGCTGTTTTTT. This encodes CASKSREGPGELFF. Filled out from reference TRBV19 and TRBJ2-2, the complete variable domain reads DGGITQSPKYLFRKEGQNVTLSCEQNLNHDAMYWYRQDPGQGLRLIYYSQIVNDFQKGDIAEGYSVSREKKESFPLTVTSAQKNPTAFYLCASKSREGPGELFFGEGSRLTVL.

The chain links TRBV7-7 to TRBJ2-5, with 8 bases that match TRBD2. Trimming took 5 bases from V and 5 from J; bases not matched to a gene: 10. The V gene's germline CDR1 is SSHAT and CDR2 FNYEAQ (reference sequence). The CDR3 spans 15 residues. The DNA for the CDR3 is TGTGCCAGCAGCCCTATGGCCAGCGGGAGTGAGACCCAGTACTTC. This sequence encodes CASSPMASGSETQYF.

The chain employs TRBV11-2 and TRBJ2-1; tentatively, D is TRBD2 (5 bases). V lost 4 bases to trimming and J lost 1 base, with 11 bases between them. Germline assignment: CDR1 SGHAT and CDR2 FQNNGV. The CDR3 loop spans 15 amino acids. The CDR3 nucleotides are TGTGCCAGCAGCTCGGGGTGGGAATCCTACAATGAGCAGTTCTTC. Translated: CASSSGWESYNEQFF.

The chain recombines TRBV5-1 with TRBJ2-3, with TRBD1 matching over 8 bases. The ends lost 3 bases at V and 3 bases at J; junction bases unmatched: 6. The germline V gene encodes CDR1 SGHRS and CDR2 YFSETQ. This CDR3 is 15 amino acids long. CDR3 protein: CASSSRTGQTDTQYF. Here the CDR3 DNA reads TGCGCCAGCAGCTCCCGGACAGGGCAAACAGATACGCAGTATTTT.

The CDR3 nucleotides are TGTGCCAGTAGTCCCGTGGGAGGCGTTGGTCAGCCCCAGCATTTT. Residues: CASSPVGGVGQPQHF. The chain employs TRBV19 and TRBJ1-5, with D hard to call. V lost 5 bases, J lost 6 bases, and 17 bases lay in between. The CDR3 is 15 amino acids. The V gene's germline CDR1 is LNHDA and CDR2 SQIVND (reference sequence).

The chain uses TRBV27 and TRBJ2-3; 9 bases line up with TRBD2. Germline CDR1 is MNHEY and CDR2 is SMNVEV (reference sequence). The ends lost 5 bases at V and 3 bases at J; junction bases unmatched: 12. This CDR3 is built from 17 residues. Here the CDR3 DNA reads TGTGCCAGCAGTCTCGGCGGGGGGGTGGGGGTGACAGATACGCAGTATTTT. Amino acids: CASSLGGGVGVTDTQYF.

The chain couples TRBV3-1 (or the pseudogene TRBV3-2) to TRBJ2-3, with D possibly being TRBD2 (5 bases). CDR1 and CDR2 (germline): LGHDT, YNNKEL (reference sequence). V lost 4 bases to trimming and J lost 5 bases, with 10 bases between them. The CDR3 is 13 amino acids. CDR3 DNA: TGTGCCAGCAGCCGGGTCGGGGAAGATACGCAGTATTTT. It is translated as CASSRVGEDTQYF.

This chain uses TRBV18 with TRBJ2-2, with 14 bases matching TRBD2. Germline loops: CDR1 KGHSH, CDR2 LQKENI. The CDR3 contains 17 residues. Losses at the gene ends were 1 base for V and 6 bases for J; bases not matched to a gene: 4. The DNA for the CDR3 is TGTGCCAGCTCACCACGGACTAGCGGGAGGTTTTCCGGGGAGCTGTTTTTT. Its protein product is CASSPRTSGRFSGELFF.

The V call is TRBV3-1 (or the pseudogene TRBV3-2), the J call TRBJ2-5; D gene ambiguous. The CDR3 consists of 14 residues. Trimming stripped 1 base from V and 5 bases from J, with 11 bases between. From germline, CDR1 is LGHDT and CDR2 YNNKEL (reference sequence). CDR3 amino acids: CASSQAAVPETQYF. The CDR3 region has the DNA TGTGCCAGCAGCCAAGCCGCGGTGCCCGAGACCCAGTACTTC.

This rearrangement joins TRBV5-4 to TRBJ1-4; a weak D match, TRBD1 (5 bases). The V and J ends lost 1 base and 7 bases respectively, with 8 bases between them. This CDR3 has 13 residues. The germline V gene encodes CDR1 SGHNT and CDR2 YYREEE (reference sequence). CDR3 DNA: TGTGCCAGCAGCTTGCGCGGGACTGAAAAACTGTTTTTT. It yields the protein CASSLRGTEKLFF.

This chain joins TRBV10-2 and TRBJ2-7; D not resolved. The germline V gene encodes CDR1 WSHSY and CDR2 SAAADI. The ends were cut back, 0 bases at V and 4 bases at J, with 1 base in the middle. CDR3 length equals 11 residues. The CDR3 DNA reads as TGCGCCAGCAGTGAGTCTTACGAGCAGTACTTC. As protein: CASSESYEQYF.

For the CDR3, the DNA is TGTGCCAGCAGCTTAGGCGGTCCGGGGGGGAATCAGCCCCAGCATTTT. Encoded protein: CASSLGGPGGNQPQHF. The V and J genes are TRBV7-9 and TRBJ1-5; a possible D gene is TRBD1 (5 bases). Germline V gene sequence: CDR1 SEHNR, CDR2 FQNEAQ (reference sequence). This CDR3 has 16 residues. V lost 1 base to trimming and J lost 4 bases, with 14 bases between them.

This chain connects TRBV14 to TRBJ2-3; D ambiguous. Germline values: CDR1 SGHDN, CDR2 FVKESK. The CDR3 runs 15 residues. Deletions cut 4 bases from V and 4 bases from J, with 15 bases between. The CDR3: CASSLLQNRADTQYF. CDR3 bases: TGTGCCAGCAGCCTCCTCCAGAATAGGGCAGATACGCAGTATTTT.